The T cell receptor (beta chain) under discussion was sequenced for a study of control samples from healthy donors and cancer patients. This clone was seen more than once but under ten times. TCRdb keeps only in-frame clones here, not all; method: immunoSEQ multiplex PCR. Among fewer than 200,000 clones listed, almost 90% were seen once. V was shortened by 3 bases and J by 4 bases, with 18 bases between the two germline ends. Germline V gene sequence: CDR1 SGHTA, CDR2 FQGNSA. The length of the CDR3 is 16 residues. Input material: blood. The gene calls are TRBV7-2 and TRBJ2-5; D is possibly TRBD2 (6 bases). This clonotype was obtained from a woman aged 30 to 39 in good health. The CDR3 is CASSFGPLALSETQYF. The CDR3 nucleotides read TGTGCCAGCAGCTTCGGACCACTAGCTCTTTCAGAGACCCAGTACTTC.